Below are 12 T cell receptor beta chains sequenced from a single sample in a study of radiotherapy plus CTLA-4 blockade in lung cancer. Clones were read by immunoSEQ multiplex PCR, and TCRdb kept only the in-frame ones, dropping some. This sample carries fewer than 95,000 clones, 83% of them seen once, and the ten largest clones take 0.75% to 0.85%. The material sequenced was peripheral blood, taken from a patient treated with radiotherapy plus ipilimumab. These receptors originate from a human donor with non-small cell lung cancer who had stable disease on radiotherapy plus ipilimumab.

CDR3 amino acids: CASSLSFSGNTIYF. The CDR3 DNA reads as TGTGCCAGCAGCTTGTCCTTCTCTGGAAACACCATATATTTT. This rearrangement joins TRBV5-6 to TRBJ1-3; no clear D gene. This CDR3 region has 14 residues. V was pared by 1 base and J by 0 bases, with 5 bases between. Germline assignment: CDR1 SGHDT and CDR2 YYEEEE.

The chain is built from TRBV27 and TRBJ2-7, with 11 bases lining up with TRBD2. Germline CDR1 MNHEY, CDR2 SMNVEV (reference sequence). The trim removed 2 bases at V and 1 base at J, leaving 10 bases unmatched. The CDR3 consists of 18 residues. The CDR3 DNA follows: TGTGCCAGCAGTTTACGGGCTAGCGGGAGGTTCCCTTCCTACGAGCAGTACTTC. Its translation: CASSLRASGRFPSYEQYF.

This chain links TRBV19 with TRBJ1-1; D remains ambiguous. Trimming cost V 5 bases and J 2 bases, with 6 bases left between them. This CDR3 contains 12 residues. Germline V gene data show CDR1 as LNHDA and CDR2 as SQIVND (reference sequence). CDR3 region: CASSRGNTEAFF. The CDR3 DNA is TGTGCCAGTAGTCGGGGAAACACTGAAGCTTTCTTT.

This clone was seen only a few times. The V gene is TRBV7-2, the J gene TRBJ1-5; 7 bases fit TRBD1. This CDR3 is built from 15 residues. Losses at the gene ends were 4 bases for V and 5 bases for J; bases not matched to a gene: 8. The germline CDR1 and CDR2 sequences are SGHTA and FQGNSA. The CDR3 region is CASSYLGQDHQPQHF. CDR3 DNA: TGTGCCAGCAGCTACCTAGGACAGGACCATCAGCCCCAGCATTTT.

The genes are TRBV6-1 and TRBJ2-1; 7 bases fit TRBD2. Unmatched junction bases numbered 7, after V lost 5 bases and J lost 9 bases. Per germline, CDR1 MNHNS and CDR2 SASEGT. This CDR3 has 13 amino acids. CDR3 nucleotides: TGTGCCAGCAGTACAGGAGCGGGACTTGAGCAGTTCTTC. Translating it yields CASSTGAGLEQFF.

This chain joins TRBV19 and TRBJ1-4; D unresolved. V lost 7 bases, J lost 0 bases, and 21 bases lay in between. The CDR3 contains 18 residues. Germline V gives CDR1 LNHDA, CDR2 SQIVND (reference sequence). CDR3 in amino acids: CASTHQPVPRATNEKLFF. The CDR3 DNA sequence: TGTGCCAGTACTCACCAGCCCGTCCCGAGGGCAACTAATGAAAAACTGTTTTTT. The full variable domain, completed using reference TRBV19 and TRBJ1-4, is DGGITQSPKYLFRKEGQNVTLSCEQNLNHDAMYWYRQDPGQGLRLIYYSQIVNDFQKGDIAEGYSVSREKKESFPLTVTSAQKNPTAFYLCASTHQPVPRATNEKLFFGSGTQLSVL.

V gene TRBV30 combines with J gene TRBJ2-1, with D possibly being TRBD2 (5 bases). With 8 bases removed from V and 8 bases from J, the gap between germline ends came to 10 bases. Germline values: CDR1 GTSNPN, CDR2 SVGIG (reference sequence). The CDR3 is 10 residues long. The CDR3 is CALGVYEQFF. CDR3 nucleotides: TGTGCCCTCGGGGTTTATGAGCAGTTCTTC.

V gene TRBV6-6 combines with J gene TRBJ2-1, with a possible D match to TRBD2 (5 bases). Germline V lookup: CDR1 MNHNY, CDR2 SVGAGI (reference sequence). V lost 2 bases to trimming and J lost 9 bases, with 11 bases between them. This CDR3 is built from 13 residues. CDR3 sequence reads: CASSYVHGGEQFF. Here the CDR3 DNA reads TGTGCCAGCAGTTACGTTCATGGAGGTGAGCAGTTCTTC.

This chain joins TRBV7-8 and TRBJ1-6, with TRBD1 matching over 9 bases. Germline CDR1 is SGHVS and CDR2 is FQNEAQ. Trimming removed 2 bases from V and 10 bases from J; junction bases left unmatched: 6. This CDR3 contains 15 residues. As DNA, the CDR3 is TGTGCCAGCAGCTTACGGGGGACAGGGCACTCACCCCTCCACTTT. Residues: CASSLRGTGHSPLHF.

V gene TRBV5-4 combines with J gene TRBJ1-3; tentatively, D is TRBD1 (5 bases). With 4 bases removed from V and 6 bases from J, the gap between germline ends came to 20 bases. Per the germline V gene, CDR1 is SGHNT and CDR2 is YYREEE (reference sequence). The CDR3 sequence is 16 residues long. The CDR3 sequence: CASSPNTGTVPNTIYF. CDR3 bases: TGTGCCAGCAGCCCAAACACCGGGACTGTACCAAACACCATATATTTT.

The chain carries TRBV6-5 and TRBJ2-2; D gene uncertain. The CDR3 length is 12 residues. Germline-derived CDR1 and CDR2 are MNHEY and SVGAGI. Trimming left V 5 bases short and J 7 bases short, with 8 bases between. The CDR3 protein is CASSPQDGELFF. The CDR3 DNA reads TGTGCCAGCAGTCCTCAAGACGGGGAGCTGTTTTTT.

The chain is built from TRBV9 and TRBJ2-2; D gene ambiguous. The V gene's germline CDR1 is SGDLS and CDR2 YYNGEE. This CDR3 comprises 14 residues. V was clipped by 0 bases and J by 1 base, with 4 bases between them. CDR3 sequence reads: CASSVAVNTGELFF. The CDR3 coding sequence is TGTGCCAGCAGCGTAGCCGTGAACACCGGGGAGCTGTTTTTT.